The clone carrying this T cell receptor beta chain was counted a few times. Antigen unknown. Library construction for TCR beta used iRepertoire HTBI primers and Arm-PCR of CDR3 regions. Each CDR3 protein is one row after TCRdb ran MiXCR on the multiplex PCR reads. The sample includes around 460,000 distinct CDR3 sequences, approximately 22% seen only once; the top ten take around 12%. These data originate in a study of regulatory T cells in long-lasting Graves disease. Germline values: CDR1 MNHNS, CDR2 SASEGT. The CDR3 consists of 12 residues. V was cut by 8 bases and J by 6 bases, with 12 bases left in between. Specified time point: persistent/refractory GD, antithyroid drugs over 5 years with positive TRAb. The authors made the TCR library using RNA they extracted from PBMCs. Study-level points and caveats: Those with persistent disease had in common more public clonotypes (about 3,000) than new patients (approximately 890).

The starting material was peripheral blood mononuclear cells (PBMCs), obtained when the disease was refractory, from a patient treated with antithyroid drugs. The V and J genes are TRBV6-1 and TRBJ2-3; D ambiguous. The clonotype comes from a female donor with Graves disease. The CDR3 sequence: CASSGWIDTQYF. The CDR3 region has the DNA TGTGCCAGCTCGGGCTGGATTGATACGCAGTATTTT.